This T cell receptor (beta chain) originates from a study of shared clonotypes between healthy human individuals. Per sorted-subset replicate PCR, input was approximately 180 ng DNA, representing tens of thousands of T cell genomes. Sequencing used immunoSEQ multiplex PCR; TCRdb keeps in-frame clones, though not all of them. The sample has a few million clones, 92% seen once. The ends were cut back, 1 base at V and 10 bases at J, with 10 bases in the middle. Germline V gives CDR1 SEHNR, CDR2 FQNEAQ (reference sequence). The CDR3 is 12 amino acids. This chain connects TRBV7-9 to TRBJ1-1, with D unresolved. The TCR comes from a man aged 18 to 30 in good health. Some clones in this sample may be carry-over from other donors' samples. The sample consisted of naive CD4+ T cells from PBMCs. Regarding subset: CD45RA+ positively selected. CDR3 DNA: TGTGCCAGCAGCTTAGAGGGCAGAACAGCTTTCTTT. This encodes CASSLEGRTAFF.